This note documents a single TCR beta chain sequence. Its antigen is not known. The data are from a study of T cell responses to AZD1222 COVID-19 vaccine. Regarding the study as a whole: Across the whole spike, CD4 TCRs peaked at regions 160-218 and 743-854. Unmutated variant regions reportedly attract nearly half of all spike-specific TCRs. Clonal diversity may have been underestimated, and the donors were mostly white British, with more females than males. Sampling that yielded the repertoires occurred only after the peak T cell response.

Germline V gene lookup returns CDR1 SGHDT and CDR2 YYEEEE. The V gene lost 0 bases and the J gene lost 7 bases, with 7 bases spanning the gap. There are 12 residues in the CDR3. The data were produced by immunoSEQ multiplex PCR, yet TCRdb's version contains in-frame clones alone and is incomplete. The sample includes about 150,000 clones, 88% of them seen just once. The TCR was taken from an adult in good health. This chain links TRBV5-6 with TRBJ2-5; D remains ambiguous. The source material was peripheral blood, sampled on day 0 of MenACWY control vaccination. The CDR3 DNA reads TGTGCCAGCAGCTTGGGCGTGAGGACCCAGTACTTC. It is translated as CASSLGVRTQYF.